This T cell receptor (beta chain) was observed in a study of T cells after yellow fever vaccination. Study as a whole: Low-cell-number fractions were prepared with SMART-Seq v4 Ultra Low Input.

CDR1 and CDR2 from the germline V gene are LGHNA and YSLEER. The length of the CDR3 is 14 residues. Trimming pared 5 bases from V and 6 bases from J, leaving 16 bases between. Each CDR3 protein is one row after TCRdb ran MiXCR on the 5' RACE reads. Here the sample spans 300,000 to 400,000 distinct CDR3 sequences, around 12% being singletons. This clonotype was observed a single time. The TCR comes from a man aged 18 to 30 who received the YFV17D yellow fever vaccine. The chain couples TRBV4-3 to TRBJ1-1; D is perhaps TRBD1 (5 bases). The sequences come from CD4+ T cells sorted from PBMCs, collected 15 days after the yellow fever booster vaccination. CDR3 residues: CASSFNRDLSEAFF. The CDR3 DNA sequence: TGCGCCAGCAGCTTCAACCGGGACTTATCTGAAGCTTTCTTT.